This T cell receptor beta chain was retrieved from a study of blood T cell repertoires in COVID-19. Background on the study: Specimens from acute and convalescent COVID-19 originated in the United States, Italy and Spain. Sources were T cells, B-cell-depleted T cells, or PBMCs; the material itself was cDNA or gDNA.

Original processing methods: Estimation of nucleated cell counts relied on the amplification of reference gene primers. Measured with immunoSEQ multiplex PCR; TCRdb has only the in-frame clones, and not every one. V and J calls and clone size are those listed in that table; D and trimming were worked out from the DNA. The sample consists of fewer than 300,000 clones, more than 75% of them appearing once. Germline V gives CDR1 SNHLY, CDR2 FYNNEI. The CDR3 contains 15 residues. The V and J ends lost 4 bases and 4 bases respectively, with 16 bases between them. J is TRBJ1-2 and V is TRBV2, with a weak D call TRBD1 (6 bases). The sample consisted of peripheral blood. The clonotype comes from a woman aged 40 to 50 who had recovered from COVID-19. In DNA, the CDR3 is TGTGCCAGCAGTGGGGTGCAGGGGTTTGGCTATGGCTACACCTTC. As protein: CASSGVQGFGYGYTF.